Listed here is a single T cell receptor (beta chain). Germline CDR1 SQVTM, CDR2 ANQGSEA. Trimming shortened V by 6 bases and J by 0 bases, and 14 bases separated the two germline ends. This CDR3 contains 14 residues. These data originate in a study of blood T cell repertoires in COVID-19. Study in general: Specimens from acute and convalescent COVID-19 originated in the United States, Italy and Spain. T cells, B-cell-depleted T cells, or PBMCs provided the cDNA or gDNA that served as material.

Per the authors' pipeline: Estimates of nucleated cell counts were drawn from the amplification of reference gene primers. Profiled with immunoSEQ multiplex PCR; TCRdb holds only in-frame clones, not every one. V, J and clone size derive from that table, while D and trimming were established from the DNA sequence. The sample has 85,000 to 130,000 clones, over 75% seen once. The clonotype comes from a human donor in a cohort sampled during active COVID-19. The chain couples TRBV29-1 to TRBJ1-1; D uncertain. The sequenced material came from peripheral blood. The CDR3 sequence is CSVEGGLMNTEAFF. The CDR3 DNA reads TGCAGCGTGGAGGGAGGGCTGATGAACACTGAAGCTTTCTTT.